One and the same sample provided the 9 T cell receptor beta chains below, sequenced in a study of cytomegalovirus exposure and HLA in healthy donors. This PCR relied on a set of 60 Vbeta primers and 13 Jbeta primers. Using immunoSEQ multiplex PCR, the repertoire was profiled, and TCRdb retains in-frame clones only, with some absent. The sample lists 95,000 to 120,000 clones, 65% to 85% seen once, with roughly 5% in the top ten. Sequenced input: PBMCs. These receptors originate from a woman aged 30 to 39 in good health and CMV-seropositive.

The chain is built from TRBV4-2 and TRBJ1-5; 7 positions agree with TRBD1. Per the germline V gene, CDR1 is LGHNA and CDR2 is YNFKEQ. The CDR3 sequence is 17 residues long. J lost 5 bases, V lost 0 bases, and 10 bases had no gene match. The CDR3 region is CASSQDWVRGNYQPQHF. For the CDR3, the DNA is TGTGCCAGCAGCCAAGATTGGGTCAGGGGGAACTATCAGCCCCAGCATTTT.

This clone was seen more than once but under ten times. This chain connects TRBV27 to TRBJ1-5; D is possibly TRBD1 (5 bases). The CDR3 consists of 16 residues. With 3 bases removed from V and 1 base from J, the gap between germline ends came to 13 bases. Germline CDR1 reads MNHEY; CDR2 reads SMNVEV (reference sequence). The CDR3 coding sequence is TGTGCCAGCAGTTTGCAGGGCCCCCAGAGCAATCAGCCCCAGCATTTT. This encodes CASSLQGPQSNQPQHF.

The genes are TRBV7-2 and TRBJ1-6; D gene ambiguous. This CDR3 contains 12 residues. Per the germline V gene, CDR1 is SGHTA and CDR2 is FQGNSA. The ends were cut back, 3 bases at V and 9 bases at J, with 6 bases in the middle. The CDR3 loop reads CASSFGVSPLHF. CDR3 nucleotides: TGTGCCAGCAGCTTTGGAGTTTCACCCCTCCACTTT. The full variable domain, completed using reference TRBV7-2 and TRBJ1-6, is GAGVSQSPSNKVTEKGKDVELRCDPISGHTALYWYRQSLGQGLEFLIYFQGNSAPDKSGLPSDRFSAERTGGSVSTLTIQRTQQEDSAVYLCASSFGVSPLHFGNGTRLTVT.

The chain employs TRBV7-9 and TRBJ1-1; D may be TRBD1 (6 bases). Germline CDR1 SEHNR, CDR2 FQNEAQ (reference sequence). Trimming pared 4 bases from V and 7 bases from J, leaving 13 bases between. CDR3 length: 13 amino acids. The CDR3 loop reads CASSSQGPNEAFF. The DNA for the CDR3 is TGTGCCAGCAGCTCACAGGGTCCCAATGAAGCTTTCTTT.

A note on this clone: The sample carries other DNA sequences with the same CDR3. The chain couples TRBV9 to TRBJ2-1, with D perhaps matching TRBD2 (6 bases). The CDR3 extends over 12 amino acids. Germline CDR1 is SGDLS and CDR2 is YYNGEE. Deletions cut 2 bases from V and 9 bases from J, with 9 bases between. The DNA for the CDR3 is TGTGCCAGCAGCGTGGGGGAGGTTGAGCAGTTCTTC. Amino acid sequence: CASSVGEVEQFF.

This sequence joins TRBV5-8 and TRBJ2-1; 11 bases map to TRBD2. Germline V CDR1 and CDR2: SGHTS, YDEGEE. This CDR3 is 18 amino acids long. V lost 4 bases and J lost 0; bases outside the gene matches: 9. The CDR3 loop reads CASSREGLAESSYNEQFF. CDR3 nucleotides: TGTGCCAGCAGCCGGGAGGGACTAGCGGAGAGCTCCTACAATGAGCAGTTCTTC. Full variable domain (outside the CDR3, taken from reference TRBV5-8 and TRBJ2-1): EAGVTQSPTHLIKTRGQQATLRCSPISGHTSVYWYQQALGLGLQFLLWYDEGEERNRGNFPPRFSGRQFPNYSSELNVNALELEDSALYLCASSREGLAESSYNEQFFGPGTRLTVL.

The CDR3 loop reads CASSILGQPSGVTVSQYF. In nucleotides, the CDR3 is TGTGCCAGTAGTATCCTTGGACAGCCCAGCGGGGTGACGGTATCGCAGTATTTT. This chain links TRBV19 with TRBJ2-3; the D gene is possibly TRBD2 (7 bases). The CDR3 has 18 residues. The V gene lost 3 bases and the J gene lost 10 bases, with 29 bases spanning the gap. The germline V gene encodes CDR1 LNHDA and CDR2 SQIVND (reference sequence). The complete variable domain, with remaining parts taken from reference TRBV19 and TRBJ2-3, reads DGGITQSPKYLFRKEGQNVTLSCEQNLNHDAMYWYRQDPGQGLRLIYYSQIVNDFQKGDIAEGYSVSREKKESFPLTVTSAQKNPTAFYLCASSILGQPSGVTVSQYFGPGTRLTVL.

This clone was recorded a few times. The V gene is TRBV30, the J gene TRBJ1-1; TRBD1 aligns across 7 bases. The CDR3 totals 14 residues. V lost 5 bases to trimming and J lost 1 base; unmatched junction nucleotides: 7. Germline assignment: CDR1 GTSNPN and CDR2 SVGIG (reference sequence). The CDR3 DNA sequence: TGTGCCTGGTCTGTACGGGACAGGAACACTGAAGCTTTCTTT. Translated: CAWSVRDRNTEAFF.

The chain is built from TRBV11-3 and TRBJ1-6; D gene uncertain. V dropped 8 bases and J dropped 0 bases, with 11 bases sitting between them. Germline values: CDR1 SGHNT, CDR2 YENEEA. The CDR3 sequence is 15 residues long. The CDR3 protein is CASGRASSYNSPLHF. CDR3 bases: TGTGCCAGCGGGCGGGCAAGCTCCTATAATTCACCCCTCCACTTT.